These T cell receptor beta chains were read from a single sample in a study of blood T cell repertoires in COVID-19. Method: immunoSEQ multiplex PCR; TCRdb's copy keeps in-frame clones and lacks some. This table has some 130,000 clones, around 87% appearing once. Source material: peripheral blood. The receptors shown here come from a woman in her sixties or seventies with acute or convalescent COVID-19. CDR3s include the opening cysteine and the closing phenylalanine or tryptophan. D genes are given only for firm matches. Rows may omit the clone size; those that give it use once, few, many or a size class.

CDR3nt: TGTGCCAGCAGCTTAACAGGGCGGGCGAGCTCCTACAATGAGCAGTTCTTC
CDR3aa: CASSLTGRASSYNEQFF
abundance: .
v_gene: TRBV7-3
d_gene: .
j_gene: TRBJ2-1

CDR3nt: TGCGCCAGCGGGGGACTAGGGAACACCGGGGAGCTGTTTTTT
CDR3aa: CASGGLGNTGELFF
abundance: .
v_gene: TRBV10-2
d_gene: TRBD2
j_gene: TRBJ2-2

CDR3nt: TGTGCCAGCAGCAAAGTAGGAGGGGAAAGGCCCCAGCATTTT
CDR3aa: CASSKVGGERPQHF
abundance: .
v_gene: TRBV21-1
d_gene: .
j_gene: TRBJ1-5

CDR3nt: TGTGCCAGCGGGGGGATCGGGGCCTACGAGCAGTACTTC
CDR3aa: CASGGIGAYEQYF
abundance: .
v_gene: TRBV27
d_gene: .
j_gene: TRBJ2-7

CDR3nt: TGTGCCAGCAGCCGGGGACTAGCGGGAGTTTACAATGAGCAGTTCTTC
CDR3aa: CASSRGLAGVYNEQFF
abundance: .
v_gene: TRBV3-1/TRBV3-2
d_gene: TRBD2
j_gene: TRBJ2-1

CDR3nt: TGTGCCAGCAGCCCCACTAGCGGGAGGGCCGGACAACGAACTAGCACAGATACGCAGTATTTT
CDR3aa: CASSPTSGRAGQRTSTDTQYF
abundance: .
v_gene: TRBV28
d_gene: TRBD2
j_gene: TRBJ2-3

CDR3nt: TGTGCCAGCAGCTCTGGACAGCTTAACTATGGCTACACCTTC
CDR3aa: CASSSGQLNYGYTF
abundance: once
v_gene: TRBV7-9
d_gene: .
j_gene: TRBJ1-2

CDR3nt: TGCGCCAGCAGCTTGACCAGAAATGAGCAGTTCTTC
CDR3aa: CASSLTRNEQFF
abundance: once
v_gene: TRBV5-1
d_gene: .
j_gene: TRBJ2-1

CDR3nt: TGCGCCAGCAGTGTGGTTAGGAGCACGAACACTGAAGCTTTCTTT
CDR3aa: CASSVVRSTNTEAFF
abundance: .
v_gene: TRBV10-2
d_gene: .
j_gene: TRBJ1-1

CDR3nt: TGCAGCGCCGTAGGACTAGCCCCCGAAGGGGTCAAAAACATTCAGTACTTC
CDR3aa: CSAVGLAPEGVKNIQYF
abundance: .
v_gene: TRBV29-1
d_gene: TRBD2
j_gene: TRBJ2-4

CDR3nt: TGTGCCATCAGGACGGACACCGATGAGCAGTTCTTC
CDR3aa: CAIRTDTDEQFF
abundance: .
v_gene: TRBV6-5
d_gene: .
j_gene: TRBJ2-1

CDR3nt: TGTGCCAGCAGCCCCCAGTCACAGTTTAATGAAAAACTGTTTTTT
CDR3aa: CASSPQSQFNEKLFF
abundance: .
v_gene: TRBV3-1/TRBV3-2
d_gene: .
j_gene: TRBJ1-4

CDR3nt: TGTGCCAGCAGACAGGGCGATCCGGGGAAAAAACTGTTTTTT
CDR3aa: CASRQGDPGKKLFF
abundance: .
v_gene: TRBV3-1/TRBV3-2
d_gene: .
j_gene: TRBJ1-4

CDR3nt: TGTGCCAGCAGCCCGACCAGGTTGAACACTGAAGCTTTCTTT
CDR3aa: CASSPTRLNTEAFF
abundance: .
v_gene: TRBV9
d_gene: .
j_gene: TRBJ1-1

CDR3nt: TGTGCCAGCAGTGAATCCACCATTCTAGCGGGGCTCCAAGAGACCCAGTACTTC
CDR3aa: CASSESTILAGLQETQYF
abundance: .
v_gene: TRBV25-1
d_gene: TRBD2
j_gene: TRBJ2-5

CDR3nt: TGTGCCATCCAGCCCCAGTTCGGACAGGGTGGGCAAGCTTTCTTT
CDR3aa: CAIQPQFGQGGQAFF
abundance: .
v_gene: TRBV10-3
d_gene: TRBD1
j_gene: TRBJ1-1

CDR3nt: TGTGCCAGCAGCTTTTTTTCCGGGACAGGGGGCTCCTACAATGAGCAGTTCTTC
CDR3aa: CASSFFSGTGGSYNEQFF
abundance: once
v_gene: TRBV7-6
d_gene: TRBD1
j_gene: TRBJ2-1

CDR3nt: TGTGCCAGTAGTATCTGGGGACTAGGTGCGGCGGGTGAGCAGTTCTTC
CDR3aa: CASSIWGLGAAGEQFF
abundance: .
v_gene: TRBV19
d_gene: TRBD2
j_gene: TRBJ2-1

CDR3nt: TGCAGTGCTAGTTGCGTAGCGAGAAGGTTCTTC
CDR3aa: CSASCVARRFF
abundance: .
v_gene: TRBV20-1
d_gene: .
j_gene: TRBJ2-1

CDR3nt: TGTGCCAGCAGCCAAGCCGGTCAGGCGAACACTGAAGCTTTCTTT
CDR3aa: CASSQAGQANTEAFF
abundance: .
v_gene: TRBV3-1/TRBV3-2
d_gene: .
j_gene: TRBJ1-1

CDR3nt: TGCGCCAGCAGCCAACTAGCGGGAGGGTACTACAATGAGCAGTTCTTC
CDR3aa: CASSQLAGGYYNEQFF
abundance: .
v_gene: TRBV5-1
d_gene: TRBD2
j_gene: TRBJ2-1

CDR3nt: TGCAGCGGTCGGACAGGGGGCCGGTCGACTGAAGCTTTCTTT
CDR3aa: CSGRTGGRSTEAFF
abundance: .
v_gene: TRBV29-1
d_gene: TRBD1
j_gene: TRBJ1-1

CDR3nt: TGTGCCACGGGGACAGACTCTGGAAACACCATATATTTT
CDR3aa: CATGTDSGNTIYF
abundance: few
v_gene: TRBV19
d_gene: TRBD1
j_gene: TRBJ1-3

CDR3nt: TGTGCCAGCAGTTGGACTAGCGTATACAATGAGCAGTTCTTC
CDR3aa: CASSWTSVYNEQFF
abundance: .
v_gene: TRBV2
d_gene: TRBD2
j_gene: TRBJ2-1

CDR3nt: TGTGCCTGGAGTGTTCCATGGAGGGACAGGGGGCTGTGGACTGAAGCTTTCTTT
CDR3aa: CAWSVPWRDRGLWTEAFF
abundance: .
v_gene: TRBV30
d_gene: TRBD1
j_gene: TRBJ1-1

CDR3nt: TGTGCCAGCAGCTCTCTGGACAGGGGGGAATACTCACCCCTCCACTTT
CDR3aa: CASSSLDRGEYSPLHF
abundance: .
v_gene: TRBV3-1/TRBV3-2
d_gene: TRBD1
j_gene: TRBJ1-6

CDR3nt: TGTGCCACCAGCAGAGAACAAGGACTAGCGGGAGGGCCGAGGACTAGGAATGAGCAGTTCTTC
CDR3aa: CATSREQGLAGGPRTRNEQFF
abundance: .
v_gene: TRBV15
d_gene: TRBD2
j_gene: TRBJ2-1

CDR3nt: TGTGCCAGCAGCTTAGGCGGTAGCGGAGACCGAGAGACCCAGTACTTC
CDR3aa: CASSLGGSGDRETQYF
abundance: .
v_gene: TRBV7-6
d_gene: .
j_gene: TRBJ2-5

CDR3nt: TGTGCCAGCAGCCGAGGCACGGGGGCTAACTATGGCTACACCTTC
CDR3aa: CASSRGTGANYGYTF
abundance: .
v_gene: TRBV27
d_gene: .
j_gene: TRBJ1-2

CDR3nt: TGTGCCAGCAGCCCTTCTAGTTCTAAAGAGCAGTACTTC
CDR3aa: CASSPSSSKEQYF
abundance: .
v_gene: TRBV28
d_gene: .
j_gene: TRBJ2-7

CDR3nt: TGTGCCAGCACTTTAGTAGCGGGAGGTGGCGGGGAGCTGTTTTTT
CDR3aa: CASTLVAGGGGELFF
abundance: .
v_gene: TRBV28
d_gene: TRBD2
j_gene: TRBJ2-2

CDR3nt: TGTGCCAGCAGTTCCCCCTCTAAGGGGTGGAACTATGGCTACACCTTC
CDR3aa: CASSSPSKGWNYGYTF
abundance: .
v_gene: TRBV28
d_gene: .
j_gene: TRBJ1-2

CDR3nt: TGTGCCAGCAGGGGACAGGGGGACAATGAGCAGTTCTTC
CDR3aa: CASRGQGDNEQFF
abundance: .
v_gene: TRBV2
d_gene: TRBD1
j_gene: TRBJ2-1

CDR3nt: TGTGCCAGCAGTTCCGGGACAGGTTCCTACGAGCAGTACTTC
CDR3aa: CASSSGTGSYEQYF
abundance: .
v_gene: TRBV28
d_gene: TRBD1
j_gene: TRBJ2-7

CDR3nt: TGTGCCAGCAGGCTCCCAGGACTAGCGGGAGTAGTGTGCACAGATACGCAGTATTTT
CDR3aa: CASRLPGLAGVVCTDTQYF
abundance: .
v_gene: TRBV14
d_gene: TRBD2
j_gene: TRBJ2-3

CDR3nt: TGTGCCATCAGGCTGACTAGCGCCACAACAGATACGCAGTATTTT
CDR3aa: CAIRLTSATTDTQYF
abundance: .
v_gene: TRBV10-3
d_gene: TRBD2
j_gene: TRBJ2-3

CDR3nt: TGCGCCAGCAGCTTACAGGGGCAGGGGAACACTGAAGCTTTCTTT
CDR3aa: CASSLQGQGNTEAFF
abundance: .
v_gene: TRBV5-1
d_gene: TRBD1
j_gene: TRBJ1-1

CDR3nt: TGTGCCAGCAGTTTATCTCCCGGGAGGGATACGCAGTATTTT
CDR3aa: CASSLSPGRDTQYF
abundance: .
v_gene: TRBV27
d_gene: TRBD2
j_gene: TRBJ2-3

CDR3nt: TGTGCCAGCAGCTTAAGATGGTCCTCCGAGGGGCAGTTCTTC
CDR3aa: CASSLRWSSEGQFF
abundance: .
v_gene: TRBV11-3
d_gene: .
j_gene: TRBJ2-1

CDR3nt: TGTGCCAGCAGCAAGGGGGAAGGGGAGACCCAGTACTTC
CDR3aa: CASSKGEGETQYF
abundance: .
v_gene: TRBV12-3/TRBV12-4
d_gene: .
j_gene: TRBJ2-5